Below are 5 T cell receptor beta chains sequenced from a single sample in a study of T cell repertoires in cytomegalovirus infection. TCRdb re-analysed the reads in MiXCR, keeping a single row per CDR3 protein. The repertoire consists of 160,000 or so distinct CDR3 sequences, with 17% occurring once and the leading ten covering 18%. Sequencing used CD8+ T cells from PBMCs. Receptor source: a human donor in good health (CMV status not recorded). Some clones in this sample may be carry-over from other donors' samples.

This chain links TRBV20-1 with TRBJ2-3, with 7 bases fitting TRBD2. With V trimmed by 0 bases and J by 6 bases, 12 bases remained unmatched. Germline V CDR1 and CDR2: DFQATT, SNEGSKA (reference sequence). The CDR3 consists of 16 residues. CDR3 amino acids: CSARDRQAGSFDTQYF. In DNA, the CDR3 is TGCAGTGCTAGAGATCGTCAAGCGGGGAGCTTTGATACGCAGTATTTT.

In this sample, this clonotype turned up a few times. The rearrangement uses TRBV14 and TRBJ1-2; TRBD1 matches 9 bases. The J segment lost 6 bases and the V segment lost 4 bases, leaving 9 bases of the junction unmatched. Germline V gene data show CDR1 as SGHDN and CDR2 as FVKESK. The length of the CDR3 is 15 residues. The CDR3 reads CASSPLGQGKDGYTF. The CDR3 DNA reads as TGTGCCAGCAGCCCTTTGGGACAGGGCAAGGATGGCTACACCTTC.

The rearrangement joins TRBV11-1 to TRBJ2-1, with TRBD1 matching over 10 bases. This CDR3 region has 15 residues. Germline CDR1 SGHAT, CDR2 FQDESV (reference sequence). After removal of 5 bases from V and 3 bases from J, the junction contained 4 bases not matched to a gene. Here the CDR3 reads CASSPGTGVYNEQFF. The CDR3 DNA is TGTGCCAGCAGCCCCGGGACAGGGGTCTACAATGAGCAGTTCTTC.

V and J are TRBV20-1 and TRBJ2-7; 7 bases match TRBD2. Per germline, CDR1 DFQATT and CDR2 SNEGSKA (reference sequence). V trimming: 2 bases; J trimming: 0 bases; junction bases outside the gene matches: 4. The CDR3 length is 14 residues. The CDR3 DNA is TGCAGTGCTAGACCAACTAGCGACTCCTACGAGCAGTACTTC. Amino acids: CSARPTSDSYEQYF.

The V and J genes are TRBV7-7 and TRBJ2-1; D gene uncertain. Germline V gene sequence: CDR1 SSHAT, CDR2 FNYEAQ (reference sequence). CDR3 length equals 14 residues. V lost 0 bases and J lost 5, with 8 bases in between. CDR3 amino acids: CASSLALGDNEQFF. In nucleotides, the CDR3 is TGTGCCAGCAGCTTAGCGCTCGGAGACAATGAGCAGTTCTTC. Supplemented by reference TRBV7-7 and TRBJ2-1, the full variable domain reads GAGVSQSPRYKVTKRGQDVTLRCDPISSHATLYWYQQALGQGPEFLTYFNYEAQPDKSGLPSDRFSAERPEGSISTLTIQRTEQRDSAMYRCASSLALGDNEQFFGPGTRLTVL.